This T cell receptor beta chain comes out of a study of cytomegalovirus exposure and HLA in healthy donors. For this clone: The target antigen is unknown.

Study-level results: Reportedly, diagnosis of cytomegalovirus status by the classifier showed high specificity and sensitivity. TCR beta V- and J-gene trimming, according to a later analysis, was linked to a missense DCLRE1C variant.

The PCR made use of 60 Vbeta and 13 Jbeta primers. The data were produced by immunoSEQ multiplex PCR, yet TCRdb's version contains in-frame clones alone and is incomplete. The sample shows hundreds of thousands of clones, roughly 84% of them seen only once. V lost 1 base and J lost 4; bases outside the gene matches: 3. Germline assignment: CDR1 SGHRS and CDR2 YFSETQ. The CDR3 spans 14 residues. This rearrangement joins TRBV5-1 to TRBJ1-2; 8 bases are a match to TRBD1. The sequence was obtained from a girl aged 2 to 9 in good health and CMV-seronegative. The sample was PBMCs. The CDR3 protein is CASSLNRGSYGYTF. DNA for the CDR3: TGCGCCAGCAGCTTGAACAGGGGGTCCTATGGCTACACCTTC.